These T cell receptor beta chains were read from a single sample in a study of long-term antiretroviral therapy in people with HIV. Here immunoSEQ multiplex PCR was the method, and the copy in TCRdb shows in-frame clones only, minus some. Of 45,000 to 50,000 clones listed, roughly four fifths were seen once; the top ten hold approximately 3.2%. This material consisted of unsorted PBMCs, taken 0.8 years after starting antiretroviral therapy. The receptors stem from a young woman with HIV. CDR3s include the opening cysteine and the closing phenylalanine or tryptophan. Fields, in order: CDR3 protein, CDR3 DNA, J gene, clone size, CDR3 length, V gene, D gene. The D gene is left open where the match is weak. Size tells how often a clone was seen (once, few, many) or the class of an expanded clone, and some rows leave it out.

CDR3 protein: CASSQDFGYEQYF; CDR3 DNA: TGCGCCAGCAGCCAAGATTTCGGGTACGAGCAGTACTTC; J gene: TRBJ2-7; clone size: -; CDR3 length: 13; V gene: TRBV4-3; D gene: -
CDR3 protein: CASSLSGLEERNEQFF; CDR3 DNA: TGTGCCAGCAGTTTATCGGGACTAGAAGAACGGAATGAGCAGTTCTTC; J gene: TRBJ2-1; clone size: -; CDR3 length: 16; V gene: TRBV27; D gene: TRBD2
CDR3 protein: CASSFPGLAGAYEQFF; CDR3 DNA: TGTGCCAGCAGTTTCCCTGGACTAGCGGGAGCGTATGAGCAGTTCTTC; J gene: TRBJ2-1; clone size: -; CDR3 length: 16; V gene: TRBV27; D gene: TRBD2
CDR3 protein: CASSRWGQGDSYTF; CDR3 DNA: TGTGCCAGCAGCCGATGGGGACAGGGGGATAGCTACACCTTC; J gene: TRBJ1-2; clone size: -; CDR3 length: 14; V gene: TRBV14; D gene: TRBD1
CDR3 protein: CASSLTGAETQYF; CDR3 DNA: TGTGCCAGCAGCTTAACAGGGGCAGAGACCCAGTACTTC; J gene: TRBJ2-5; clone size: once; CDR3 length: 13; V gene: TRBV7-3; D gene: -
CDR3 protein: CASSLFEARGINQPQHF; CDR3 DNA: TGCGCCAGCAGCCTCTTCGAGGCCAGGGGAATCAATCAGCCCCAGCATTTT; J gene: TRBJ1-5; clone size: -; CDR3 length: 17; V gene: TRBV4-1; D gene: -
CDR3 protein: CASSGGRGENKYEQYF; CDR3 DNA: TGTGCCAGCAGCGGAGGGAGGGGGGAAAATAAGTACGAGCAGTACTTC; J gene: TRBJ2-7; clone size: -; CDR3 length: 16; V gene: TRBV9; D gene: -
CDR3 protein: CASNTPGGVTDTQYF; CDR3 DNA: TGTGCCAGCAACACCCCAGGAGGGGTCACAGATACGCAGTATTTT; J gene: TRBJ2-3; clone size: -; CDR3 length: 15; V gene: TRBV7-9; D gene: -
CDR3 protein: CASSFRGRTYGYTF; CDR3 DNA: TGTGCCAGCAGTTTCCGGGGGCGGACCTATGGCTACACCTTC; J gene: TRBJ1-2; clone size: -; CDR3 length: 14; V gene: TRBV28; D gene: -
CDR3 protein: CASSLASGTGRTDTQYF; CDR3 DNA: TGTGCCAGCAGCTTAGCTTCTGGGACAGGTCGCACAGATACGCAGTATTTT; J gene: TRBJ2-3; clone size: -; CDR3 length: 17; V gene: TRBV7-9; D gene: TRBD1
CDR3 protein: CATSRGAWGSYNEQFF; CDR3 DNA: TGTGCCACCAGCAGAGGTGCCTGGGGCTCCTACAATGAGCAGTTCTTC; J gene: TRBJ2-1; clone size: -; CDR3 length: 16; V gene: TRBV15; D gene: -
CDR3 protein: CASSFDPWDQETQYF; CDR3 DNA: TGTGCCAGCAGCTTCGACCCGTGGGACCAAGAGACCCAGTACTTC; J gene: TRBJ2-5; clone size: -; CDR3 length: 15; V gene: TRBV7-2; D gene: -